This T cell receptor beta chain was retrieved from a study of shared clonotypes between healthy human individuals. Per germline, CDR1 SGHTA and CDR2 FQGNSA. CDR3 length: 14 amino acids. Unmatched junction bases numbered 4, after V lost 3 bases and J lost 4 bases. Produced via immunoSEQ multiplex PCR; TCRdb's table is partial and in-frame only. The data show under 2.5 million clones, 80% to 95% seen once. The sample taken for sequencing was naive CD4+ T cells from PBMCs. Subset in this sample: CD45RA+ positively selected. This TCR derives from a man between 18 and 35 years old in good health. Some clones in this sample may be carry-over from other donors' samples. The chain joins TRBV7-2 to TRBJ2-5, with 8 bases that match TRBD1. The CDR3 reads CASSFQGAGETQYF. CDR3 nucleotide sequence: TGTGCCAGCAGCTTCCAGGGGGCGGGAGAGACCCAGTACTTC.